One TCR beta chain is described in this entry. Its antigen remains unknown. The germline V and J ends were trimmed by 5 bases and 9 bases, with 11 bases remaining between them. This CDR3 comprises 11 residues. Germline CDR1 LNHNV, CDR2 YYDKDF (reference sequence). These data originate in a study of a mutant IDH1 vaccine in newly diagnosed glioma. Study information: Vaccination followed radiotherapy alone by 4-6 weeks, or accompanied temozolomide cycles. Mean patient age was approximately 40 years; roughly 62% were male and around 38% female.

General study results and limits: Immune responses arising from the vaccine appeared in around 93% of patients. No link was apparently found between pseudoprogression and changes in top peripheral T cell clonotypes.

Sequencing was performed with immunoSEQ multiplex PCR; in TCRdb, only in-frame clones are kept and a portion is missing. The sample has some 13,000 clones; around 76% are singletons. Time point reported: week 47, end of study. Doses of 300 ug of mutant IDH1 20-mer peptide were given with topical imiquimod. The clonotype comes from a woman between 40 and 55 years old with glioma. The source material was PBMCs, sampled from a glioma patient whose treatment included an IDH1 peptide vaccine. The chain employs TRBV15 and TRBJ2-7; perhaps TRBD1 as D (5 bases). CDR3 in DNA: TGTGCCACCAGCCCAGGGATTGGGCAGTACTTC. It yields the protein CATSPGIGQYF.